The 26 T cell receptor beta chains in this list originate from one sample, sequenced in a study of neurological immune-mediated disorders. TCRdb ran MiXCR on the 5' RACE reads and lists one entry per CDR3 protein. The repertoire holds approximately 40,000 distinct CDR3 sequences, with about 4.4% as singletons. The sample taken for sequencing was CD4+ T cells from blood. These receptor sequences come from a man aged 18 to 29 in good health.

In this sample, this clonotype turned up many times. For the CDR3, the DNA is TGCGCCAGCAGCCAAGATCCCGACAGGTCTTCACCCCTCCACTTT. Its protein is CASSQDPDRSSPLHF. This chain connects TRBV4-3 to TRBJ1-6; D may be TRBD1 (6 bases). Trimming pared 0 bases from V and 9 bases from J, leaving 12 bases between. The germline CDR1 and CDR2 sequences are LGHNA and YSLEER. There are 15 residues in the CDR3.

This clonotype has ten or more counts. The V gene is TRBV25-1, the J gene TRBJ1-4, with 8 bases fitting TRBD1. CDR1 and CDR2 from the germline V gene are MGHDK and SYGVNS. The CDR3 spans 15 residues. Trimming at V came to 3 bases and at J to 7 bases, leaving 7 bases not matched to a gene. CDR3 in DNA: TGTGCCAGCAGTGAGGATCAGGGGGCGTCTGAAAAACTGTTTTTT. Amino acid sequence: CASSEDQGASEKLFF.

In this sample, this clonotype turned up many times. This chain connects TRBV5-1 to TRBJ1-2; tentative D call: TRBD1 (6 bases). CDR3 length: 16 residues. V lost 3 bases to trimming and J lost 2 bases, with 17 bases between them. Looked up from germline, CDR1 is SGHRS and CDR2 is YFSETQ. The CDR3 DNA reads as TGCGCCAGCAGCTCCGCCCCAGGGGCGCTAAACTATGGCTACACCTTC. Amino acid sequence: CASSSAPGALNYGYTF.

This clonotype was observed at least ten times. This chain uses TRBV5-1 with TRBJ2-2, with 8 bases aligning to TRBD1. This CDR3 has 16 residues. Losses at the gene ends were 3 bases for V and 6 bases for J; bases not matched to a gene: 10. CDR1 is SGHRS, CDR2 YFSETQ, per germline. In DNA form, the CDR3 reads TGCGCCAGCAGCTCCCCGGACAGGGTATCGCCCGGGGAGCTGTTTTTT. Residues: CASSSPDRVSPGELFF.

This clonotype was counted many times. V gene TRBV4-3 combines with J gene TRBJ2-7, with 7 bases that match TRBD1. The CDR3 spans 16 residues. Germline lookup yields CDR1 LGHNA and CDR2 YSLEER. Trimming cost V 4 bases and J 1 base; bases outside gene matches: 10. The CDR3 nucleotides read TGCGCCAGCAGCCCAAACACCGGGACAGTATCCTACGAGCAGTACTTC. Encoded protein: CASSPNTGTVSYEQYF.

This clonotype appeared many times. The chain couples TRBV6-2 or TRBV6-3 to TRBJ1-5, with D possibly TRBD1 on 6 matching bases. Germline values: CDR1 MNHEY, CDR2 SVGEGT. The CDR3 extends over 15 amino acids. V was clipped by 6 bases and J by 3 bases, with 15 bases between them. CDR3 sequence reads: CASRLQGSNNQPQHF. In DNA form, the CDR3 reads TGTGCCAGCAGGCTACAGGGATCAAACAATCAGCCCCAGCATTTT.

This clonotype was seen only a few times. The genes are TRBV18 and TRBJ2-7, with 7 bases identical to TRBD2. Germline V gene sequence: CDR1 KGHSH, CDR2 LQKENI. With V trimmed by 5 bases and J by 9 bases, 4 bases remained unmatched. CDR3 length equals 11 residues. This CDR3 reads CASSDIAGQYF. DNA for the CDR3: TGTGCCAGCTCAGACATAGCGGGGCAGTACTTC.

In its sample, this clonotype was seen many times. The chain combines TRBV7-2 with TRBJ2-2; D gene ambiguous. Looked up from germline, CDR1 is SGHTA and CDR2 is FQGNSA. V was cut by 1 base and J by 4 bases, with 7 bases left in between. The CDR3 consists of 14 residues. The CDR3 loop is CASSLEAFTGELFF. The CDR3 DNA sequence: TGTGCCAGCAGCTTAGAGGCTTTCACCGGGGAGCTGTTTTTT.

Many counts were recorded for this clonotype. The chain couples TRBV12-3 or TRBV12-4 to TRBJ2-1, with 8 positions matching TRBD2. Trimming took 5 bases from V and 5 from J; bases not matched to a gene: 11. The CDR3 covers 16 residues. CDR3 DNA: TGTGCCAGCAGTCCCCGGACTAGCCTCGGCAACAATGAGCAGTTCTTC. Encoded protein: CASSPRTSLGNNEQFF.

This clonotype was detected ten times or more. The chain carries TRBV6-5 and TRBJ2-7; TRBD1 matches 7 bases. V shed 2 bases and J 5 bases; nucleotides not matched to a gene: 3. The CDR3 contains 13 residues. From germline, CDR1 is MNHEY and CDR2 SVGAGI. This CDR3 reads CASSYDRDHEQYF. CDR3 nucleotide sequence: TGTGCCAGCAGTTACGACAGGGACCACGAGCAGTACTTC.

This clonotype occurred many times. This chain joins TRBV20-1 and TRBJ2-3; TRBD2 agrees at 8 bases. V was clipped by 2 bases and J by 0 bases; unmatched bases: 10. The CDR3 consists of 17 residues. Per the germline V gene, CDR1 is DFQATT and CDR2 is SNEGSKA (reference sequence). CDR3 in amino acids: CSARLHSRGDSTDTQYF. CDR3 coding DNA: TGCAGTGCTAGACTCCATTCGCGGGGGGATAGCACAGATACGCAGTATTTT.

This clonotype was observed at least ten times. CDR3 in amino acids: CANSGGSGNTIYF. The CDR3 region has the DNA TGTGCCAACTCAGGGGGAAGTGGAAACACCATATATTTT. J is TRBJ1-3 and V is TRBV10-3; TRBD1 matches at 7 bases. The CDR3 runs to 13 residues. V shed 10 bases, J shed 3 bases, and the junction held 6 bases outside the gene matches. CDR1 ENHRY and CDR2 SYGVKD come from the germline V gene.

The sample holds many counts of this clonotype. The CDR3 DNA sequence: TGCGCCAGCAGCTCGACAGGCCAGCACGAGCAGTACTTC. Translating gives CASSSTGQHEQYF. The chain has TRBV5-1 and TRBJ2-7; possibly TRBD1 for D (6 bases). V lost 3 bases, J lost 5 bases, and 12 bases lay in between. CDR1 SGHRS and CDR2 YFSETQ come from the germline V gene. The length of the CDR3 is 13 residues.

This clonotype was seen many times. This chain uses TRBV5-1 with TRBJ2-1; no reliable D call. In germline, CDR1 is SGHRS, CDR2 YFSETQ. Between the trimmed V and J ends, which lost 2 bases and 8 bases, there was a span of 14 bases. The CDR3 is made up of 14 amino acids. The CDR3 sequence: CASSFGPHGDEQFF. The DNA of the CDR3 is TGCGCCAGCAGCTTCGGGCCCCATGGGGATGAGCAGTTCTTC.

This clonotype was detected ten times or more. The DNA of the CDR3 is TGTGCCAGCAGCTTAACTCAGCCGGGGATCGACACCGGGGAGCTGTTTTTT. This translates into CASSLTQPGIDTGELFF. This chain joins TRBV7-3 and TRBJ2-2, with D perhaps matching TRBD2 (5 bases). Trimming took 0 bases from V and 3 from J, leaving 14 bases between them. This CDR3 is 17 amino acids long. Germline lookup yields CDR1 SGHTA and CDR2 FQGTGA. The whole variable domain, filled in from reference TRBV7-3 and TRBJ2-2, reads GAGVSQTPSNKVTEKGKYVELRCDPISGHTALYWYRQSLGQGPEFLIYFQGTGAADDSGLPNDRFFAVRPEGSVSTLKIQRTERGDSAVYLCASSLTQPGIDTGELFFGEGSRLTVL.

This clonotype was observed at least ten times. This chain connects TRBV7-2 to TRBJ2-2, with D uncertain. Trimming took off 1 base at V and 6 bases at J, with 6 bases between the two ends. Per the germline V gene, CDR1 is SGHTA and CDR2 is FQGNSA. The CDR3 consists of 13 residues. In DNA form, the CDR3 reads TGTGCCAGCAGCTTAGGAAATTCCGGGGAGCTGTTTTTT. Amino acid sequence: CASSLGNSGELFF.

The table lists this clonotype with many counts. This chain uses TRBV10-3 with TRBJ2-2; D remains unclear. There are 14 residues in the CDR3. Trimming removed 6 bases from V and 3 bases from J, with 11 bases in between. Germline lookup yields CDR1 ENHRY and CDR2 SYGVKD. CDR3 nucleotides: TGTGCCATCAGCGGGCCTGTTGACACCGGGGAGCTGTTTTTT. Amino acids: CAISGPVDTGELFF.

Judged by abundance, this clonotype is medium-sized. This sequence joins TRBV20-1 and TRBJ1-6, with a tentative D call TRBD1 (5 bases). The CDR3 contains 15 residues. Trimming removed 5 bases at V and 7 bases at J, with 18 bases between. Germline lookup yields CDR1 DFQATT and CDR2 SNEGSKA (reference sequence). This CDR3 is CSAYRQGLSNSPLHF. Here the CDR3 DNA reads TGCAGTGCTTATCGGCAGGGCCTTTCGAATTCACCCCTCCACTTT.

The sample holds many counts of this clonotype. The chain employs TRBV5-1 and TRBJ1-1; 11 bases fit TRBD1. CDR3 size: 14 residues. J gave up 5 bases and V 4 bases, and 4 bases lay outside the gene matches. Germline CDR1 and CDR2: SGHRS and YFSETQ. CDR3: CASSADRGRTEAFF. CDR3 sequence (DNA): TGCGCCAGCAGCGCGGACAGGGGGCGGACTGAAGCTTTCTTT.

This clonotype has a count of ten or more. The CDR3 here is CAISDGGASDTQYF. The DNA of the CDR3 is TGTGCCATCAGTGACGGGGGGGCCTCAGATACGCAGTATTTT. The rearrangement links TRBV10-3 to TRBJ2-3; 8 nucleotides line up with TRBD2. This CDR3 comprises 14 residues. Germline V gene lookup returns CDR1 ENHRY and CDR2 SYGVKD. Trimming cost V 3 bases and J 4 bases; bases outside gene matches: 3.

At least ten counts were recorded for this clonotype. This chain connects TRBV20-1 to TRBJ1-4; D perhaps matches TRBD1 (5 bases). From germline, CDR1 is DFQATT and CDR2 SNEGSKA (reference sequence). Trimming left V 6 bases short and J 6 bases short, with 14 bases between. The length of the CDR3 is 13 residues. The CDR3: CSATAGGDEKLFF. CDR3 bases: TGCAGTGCCACCGCCGGGGGTGATGAAAAACTGTTTTTT.

The CDR3 nucleotides are TGCGCCAGCGCACCTCTGGAGAACTATGGCTACACCTTC. Translated, it gives CASAPLENYGYTF. The genes are TRBV5-1 and TRBJ1-2; D not certain. CDR1 is SGHRS and CDR2 is YFSETQ in the germline V gene. The CDR3 has 13 residues. V was cut by 7 bases and J by 2 bases, with 12 bases left in between.

Ten or more counts support this clonotype. The gene calls are TRBV18 and TRBJ1-5; D remains unclear. The V gene's germline CDR1 is KGHSH and CDR2 LQKENI. V was trimmed by 3 bases and J by 4 bases, leaving 7 bases between them. The CDR3 is 13 amino acids. CDR3 nucleotide sequence: TGTGCCAGCTCACCCGGTACGAATCAGCCCCAGCATTTT. It codes for CASSPGTNQPQHF.

Many counts were recorded for this clonotype. The genes are TRBV10-3 and TRBJ2-3, with D possibly TRBD1 on 6 matching bases. Germline lookup yields CDR1 ENHRY and CDR2 SYGVKD. V was shortened by 6 bases and J by 0 bases, with 10 bases between the two germline ends. The CDR3 has 14 amino acids. CDR3 sequence: CAIRRQASTDTQYF. The CDR3 bases are TGTGCCATCAGGAGACAGGCTAGCACAGATACGCAGTATTTT.

Many counts were recorded for this clonotype. V and J are TRBV29-1 and TRBJ2-3; possibly TRBD2 for D (5 bases). Trimming left V 4 bases short and J 0 bases short, with 11 bases between. This CDR3 has 14 amino acids. Germline loops: CDR1 SQVTM, CDR2 ANQGSEA. The CDR3 DNA follows: TGCAGCGTTGCGTACGGAGGTAGCACAGATACGCAGTATTTT. Translated: CSVAYGGSTDTQYF.

This clonotype has ten or more counts. V gene TRBV12-3 or TRBV12-4 combines with J gene TRBJ1-1; the match to TRBD1 covers 7 bases. V shed 7 bases, J shed 0 bases, and the junction held 5 bases outside the gene matches. This CDR3 is 14 amino acids long. This chain's CDR3 is CASTMTGLNTEAFF. Written as DNA, the CDR3 is TGTGCCAGCACCATGACAGGGTTGAACACTGAAGCTTTCTTT.